Described below is a single T cell receptor beta chain sequence and its context. Its target is not known. This sample is drawn from a study of T cells in localized non-small cell lung cancer. Broader study findings: Detection in adjacent lung was observed for a median 57 of the top 100 tumor clones. An association was observed between higher blood T cell density and longer overall survival. Uninvolved adjacent lung showed higher T cell clonality than tumor.

The repertoire was sequenced with immunoSEQ multiplex PCR; TCRdb's copy has only in-frame clones and lacks some. Here the sample spans 2,200 or so clones, roughly 25% being singletons. This TCR was sampled from a woman aged 35 to 70 with stage III squamous cell lung carcinoma. The sample consisted of lung tumor tissue, taken before any cancer treatment.

Here the CDR3 DNA reads TGCGCCAGCAGAGACAGGGGGGGAGGATACACTGAAGCTTTCTTT. Its translation is CASRDRGGGYTEAFF. This sequence joins TRBV10-2 and TRBJ1-1, with 9 bases aligning to TRBD1. CDR1 is WSHSY, CDR2 SAAADI, per germline. This CDR3 has 15 amino acids. Germline trimming cut 6 bases from V and 3 bases from J; bases unmatched to any gene: 8.